This T cell receptor (beta chain) was captured in a study of blood T cell repertoires in COVID-19. Study-wide context: T cells, B-cell-depleted T cells, or PBMCs provided the cDNA or gDNA that served as material.

Between the trimmed V and J ends, which lost 3 bases and 5 bases, there was a span of 17 bases. CDR3 size: 17 residues. Germline V CDR1 and CDR2: KGHSH, LQKENI. Only in-frame clones appear in the TCRdb table, and some are missing; sequencing was by immunoSEQ multiplex PCR. The sample lists roughly 66,000 clones; 91% were seen once. The sample was peripheral blood. This chain connects TRBV18 to TRBJ1-6; D is uncertain. This receptor was obtained from a human donor with active COVID-19. The donor label of this sample is uncertain. CDR3 amino acids: CASSPFAAGNDNSPLHF. The CDR3 DNA sequence: TGTGCCAGCTCACCTTTCGCCGCGGGTAACGATAATTCACCCCTCCACTTT.